Below, 20 T cell receptor beta chains from the same sample are listed, as sequenced in a study of regulatory T cells in long-lasting Graves disease listed by TCRdb under 2021. The time point label, as the study defines it: newly diagnosed GD, antithyroid drugs for less than 3 months. For both TCR sequencing and RNA sequencing, RNA was extracted from PBMCs in TRIzol. Library preparation was by multiplex PCR. Data came from an Illumina HiSeq 4000. CDR3 regions were amplified by Arm-PCR with iRepertoire HTBI primers to construct TCR beta libraries. In TCRdb, the public reads were trimmed at Q25 with fastp and aligned with MiXCR, with productive beta chains retained. Each entry is one CDR3 protein sequence, shown with its most common DNA and genes. This sample gives 350,000 to 550,000 distinct CDR3 sequences in total; about a sixth of them show up just once. The ten largest clones capture around a quarter of the sample.

This sample also appeared in a second study, on T cells in Graves' hyperthyroidism and ophthalmopathy.

The source was peripheral blood mononuclear cells (PBMCs), collected at new diagnosis, from a patient treated with antithyroid drugs. These receptors were obtained from a woman aged 18-29 years with Graves disease. Donor details come from another sample of the same person, matched by shared clones.

The gene calls are TRBV6-2 or TRBV6-3 and TRBJ1-4; no clear D. Trimming left V 2 bases short and J 8 bases short, with 12 bases between. CDR1 MNHEY and CDR2 SVGEGT come from the germline V gene. CDR3 length: 14 amino acids. The CDR3 reads CASSYGVEDEKLFF. CDR3 coding DNA: TGTGCCAGCAGTTACGGAGTGGAGGACGAAAAACTGTTTTTT.

This clonotype was detected many times. The junction differs from germline at one of its ends, possibly a read error. V is TRBV20-1 and J is TRBJ2-1; D may correspond to TRBD1 or TRBD2 (5 bases each). This CDR3 comprises 9 residues. The germline CDR1 and CDR2 sequences are DFQATT and SNEGSKA (reference sequence). CDR3 amino acids: CSATYSGTF. Here the CDR3 DNA reads TGCAGTGCTACCTACTCGGGGACCTTC.

The gene calls are TRBV6-5 and TRBJ2-1; D uncertain. Trimming shortened V by 2 bases and J by 5 bases, and 13 bases separated the two germline ends. The germline V gene encodes CDR1 MNHEY and CDR2 SVGAGI. This CDR3 comprises 15 residues. For the CDR3, the DNA is TGTGCCAGCAGTTACGGGGTAGTGTACGACAATGAGCAGTTCTTC. It encodes CASSYGVVYDNEQFF.

About this clonotype: A much larger clone is a single base away; this may be a read error. This chain uses TRBV6-1 with TRBJ2-5; 13 nucleotides match TRBD2. The V segment lost 8 bases and the J segment 5 bases; nucleotides outside the gene matches: 8. Germline V gives CDR1 MNHNS, CDR2 SASEGT. This CDR3 is built from 15 residues. CDR3 protein: CASGRTSGSWETQYF. The CDR3 DNA follows: TGTGCCAGCGGGAGGACTAGCGGGAGTTGGGAGACCCAGTACTTC.

This clonotype was recorded at least ten times. The chain employs TRBV27 and TRBJ1-2; 8 bases are shared with TRBD1. Germline V CDR1 and CDR2: MNHEY, SMNVEV (reference sequence). V gave up 2 bases and J gave up 3 bases; unmatched junction bases: 5. This CDR3 is 15 amino acids long. The CDR3 reads CASSLSRGPYYGYTF. The DNA for the CDR3 is TGTGCCAGCAGTTTAAGCAGGGGGCCCTACTATGGCTACACCTTC.

The chain has TRBV10-2 and TRBJ2-3, with 12 bases matching TRBD1. CDR3 length: 19 residues. Germline assignment: CDR1 WSHSY and CDR2 SAAADI. V was pared by 6 bases and J by 0 bases, with 13 bases of the junction left unmatched. The CDR3 region is CASRGQGAIEVASTDTQYF. The CDR3 DNA reads as TGCGCCAGCAGGGGACAGGGGGCCATCGAAGTCGCTAGCACAGATACGCAGTATTTT.

This clonotype was seen only a few times. A junction end diverges from the germline sequence, so it may reflect a read error. The gene calls are TRBV4-1 and TRBJ2-7; 7 bases fit TRBD1. CDR3 length: 17 amino acids. Germline V gene sequence: CDR1 MGHRA, CDR2 YSYEKL. The CDR3 nucleotides are TGCGCCAGCAGCCAACAGACCGGGACAGCAAACGCCTACGAACAGTACTTC. This codes for CASSQQTGTANAYEQYF.

DNA for the CDR3: TGTGCCACAGGGACGGGCAGGGGTACTTACTTC. Protein product: CATGTGRGTYF. V is TRBV6-1 and J is TRBJ2-4, with D perhaps TRBD1 (6 bases). V dropped 10 bases and J dropped 16 bases, with 20 bases sitting between them. The CDR3 covers 11 residues. In germline, CDR1 is MNHNS, CDR2 SASEGT.

The V and J genes are TRBV20-1 and TRBJ1-4, with D perhaps TRBD1 (5 bases). The germline V and J ends were trimmed by 6 bases and 5 bases, with 16 bases remaining between them. Per the germline V gene, CDR1 is DFQATT and CDR2 is SNEGSKA (reference sequence). CDR3 length equals 14 residues. The CDR3 is CSAGETGLNEKLFF. CDR3 sequence (DNA): TGCAGTGCAGGAGAAACAGGCCTCAATGAAAAACTGTTTTTT.

This clonotype was detected a few times. The rearrangement links TRBV20-1 to TRBJ2-7, with 7 bases identical to TRBD2. Gene TRBJ2-3 matches the end of the DNA better, so the J call may be wrong. CDR3 length: 16 residues. Germline V gene sequence: CDR1 DFQATT, CDR2 SNEGSKA (reference sequence). DNA of the CDR3: TGCAGTGCTGACCTTGCGTTGGCAGGGAGGGGAGATACGCAGTATTTT. This translates into CSADLALAGRGDTQYF.

Of note for this clonotype: This clone may be a read error of a much larger clone one base away. CDR3 sequence (DNA): TGTGCCAGCTCACCAGGGACAGACGGTCGAGAGTCCCAGTACTTC. This encodes CASSPGTDGRESQYF. The V call is TRBV18, the J call TRBJ2-1; 7 bases fit TRBD1. The J call is doubtful: the DNA matches TRBJ2-5 better. Germline V gives CDR1 KGHSH, CDR2 LQKENI. CDR3 size: 15 residues.

Comments on this clonotype: A far larger clone is just one base off, so this is likely a read error. This chain connects TRBV20-1 to TRBJ2-1, with 8 bases aligning to TRBD2. V lost 6 bases and J lost 10; bases outside the gene matches: 20. Germline CDR1 is DFQATT and CDR2 is SNEGSKA (reference sequence). The CDR3 covers 16 residues. CDR3 loop: CSAEHAGTRRYDEQFF. The CDR3 DNA is TGCAGTGCAGAACATGCCGGGACTAGAAGGTACGACGAGCAGTTCTTC.

This clonotype was counted between two and nine times. The chain couples TRBV20-1 to TRBJ2-5; 10 bases fit TRBD2. V shed 2 bases, J shed 4 bases, and the junction held 7 bases outside the gene matches. The CDR3 has 15 residues. In germline, CDR1 is DFQATT, CDR2 SNEGSKA (reference sequence). The CDR3 sequence is CSARRLAGEGETQYF. CDR3 DNA: TGCAGTGCTAGAAGGCTAGCGGGAGAAGGAGAGACCCAGTACTTC.

There are many counts of this clonotype. CDR3 in DNA: TGCAGTGCCATAGGGACCTCCTACGAGCAGTACTTC. Translated, it gives CSAIGTSYEQYF. The chain uses TRBV20-1 and TRBJ2-7, with D possibly called TRBD1 or TRBD2 (5 bases each). The CDR3 runs to 12 residues. Trimming stripped 6 bases from V and 0 bases from J, with 9 bases between. The germline V gene encodes CDR1 DFQATT and CDR2 SNEGSKA (reference sequence).

This sequence joins TRBV6-5 and TRBJ2-1, with 7 bases aligning to TRBD2. This CDR3 region has 13 residues. V gave up 2 bases and J gave up 12 bases; unmatched junction bases: 7. Germline values: CDR1 MNHEY, CDR2 SVGAGI. This CDR3 reads CASSYRTSTGQFF. The CDR3 DNA reads as TGTGCCAGCAGTTACCGGACTAGTACGGGGCAGTTCTTC.

At least ten counts were recorded for this clonotype. The rearrangement links TRBV7-8 to TRBJ1-1; no clear D gene. The germline V gene encodes CDR1 SGHVS and CDR2 FQNEAQ. This CDR3 has 13 amino acids. Trimming shortened V by 4 bases and J by 0 bases, and 6 bases separated the two germline ends. The CDR3 region has the DNA TGTGCCAGCAGCTACGAAATGAACACTGAAGCTTTCTTT. Translation: CASSYEMNTEAFF. The full variable domain, in which reference TRBV7-8 and TRBJ1-1 provide the parts outside the CDR3, is GAGVSQSPRYKVAKRGQDVALRCDPISGHVSLFWYQQALGQGPEFLTYFQNEAQLDKSGLPSDRFFAERPEGSVSTLKIQRTQQEDSAVYLCASSYEMNTEAFFGQGTRLTVV.

Written as DNA, the CDR3 is TGTGCCAGCACGGCGCAATCTTCTGGAAACACCATATATTTT. Encoded protein: CASTAQSSGNTIYF. The V call is TRBV2, the J call TRBJ1-3; D is undetermined. Trimming removed 7 bases at V and 1 base at J, with 11 bases between. This CDR3 has 14 amino acids. In germline, CDR1 is SNHLY, CDR2 FYNNEI.

This clonotype has a count of ten or more. The chain employs TRBV7-2 and TRBJ2-1; 9 bases are shared with TRBD2. V dropped 6 bases and J dropped 2; count of bases not matched to a gene: 8. The CDR3 contains 16 residues. From germline, CDR1 is SGHTA and CDR2 FQGNSA. Here the CDR3 reads CASSPEAGGTYNEQFF. DNA of the CDR3: TGTGCCAGCAGTCCGGAAGCGGGAGGCACCTACAATGAGCAGTTCTTC.

This clonotype was counted ten times or more. The V gene is TRBV28, the J gene TRBJ2-1; D ambiguous. CDR1 is MDHEN and CDR2 is SYDVKM in the germline V gene. The V end lost 4 bases, the J end lost 10 bases, and 11 bases lay between the germline ends. The CDR3 is 12 residues long. The CDR3 DNA sequence: TGTGCCAGCAGTTCACCCCCCCAGGAGCAGTTCTTC. This encodes CASSSPPQEQFF.

There are a few counts of this clonotype. The junction does not match germline at one end; this may be a read error. This chain joins TRBV12-3 or TRBV12-4 and TRBJ2-1; 8 nucleotides agree with TRBD2. The CDR3 runs to 15 residues. As DNA, the CDR3 is TGTGCCAGCAGTTTTAGTAGCGGGGACTACGATGAGCAGTTCTTC. Residues: CASSFSSGDYDEQFF.